This T cell receptor beta chain was recorded in a study of OX40 agonist ivuxolimab in advanced cancers. This CDR3 comprises 16 residues. Trimming shortened V by 4 bases and J by 4 bases, and 17 bases separated the two germline ends. In germline, CDR1 is SGDLS, CDR2 YYNGEE. Only in-frame clones appear in the TCRdb table, and some are missing; sequencing was by immunoSEQ multiplex PCR. The sample carries under 90,000 clones, 90% to 95% recorded once. This sequence originates from an adult with an advanced solid tumor such as melanoma, head and neck, liver or kidney cancer. The rearrangement joins TRBV9 to TRBJ1-4; maybe TRBD1 (6 bases). This sample comprised CD4+ or CD8+ T cells sorted from blood, obtained in a trial of the OX40 agonist ivuxolimab. The CDR3 bases are TGTGCCAGCAGCACCTCTCCAGGGGCCGTTAATGAAAAACTGTTTTTT. Its protein is CASSTSPGAVNEKLFF.